The 24 T cell receptor beta chains listed next were all sequenced from one sample in a study of vaccination effects on CD4 cells after COVID-19. The data were produced by immunoSEQ multiplex PCR, yet TCRdb's version contains in-frame clones alone and is incomplete. The sample carries about 58,000 clones, about 80% recorded once. The authors isolated CD4+ T cells after about 10 days of culture. These TCRs are of unknown antigen specificity. The sequenced sample was CD4+ T cells from PBMCs cultured without peptide, obtained before COVID-19 vaccination. These TCRs come from a human donor who received a COVID-19 vaccine.

This clone was recorded only once. J is TRBJ1-2 and V is TRBV10-3; D gene unclear. The CDR3 runs to 12 residues. Germline CDR1 reads ENHRY; CDR2 reads SYGVKD. Trimming took 0 bases from V and 8 from J, leaving 7 bases between them. CDR3 amino acids: CAISESTLGYTF. CDR3 nucleotides: TGTGCCATCAGTGAGTCTACGCTCGGCTACACCTTC.

The gene calls are TRBV10-1 and TRBJ2-3, with D perhaps matching TRBD1 (5 bases). Trimming cost V 5 bases and J 6 bases, with 12 bases left between them. The CDR3 loop spans 13 amino acids. CDR1 and CDR2 from the germline V gene are WNHNN and SYGVQD (reference sequence). CDR3 in amino acids: CASSSGNSDTQYF. The CDR3 DNA reads TGCGCCAGCAGTTCAGGGAATTCCGATACGCAGTATTTT.

This clone appeared once. This chain uses TRBV7-2 with TRBJ1-6, with D uncertain. Germline CDR1 and CDR2: SGHTA and FQGNSA. The CDR3 covers 13 residues. The V and J ends lost 1 base and 10 bases respectively, with 8 bases between them. The DNA of the CDR3 is TGTGCCAGCAGCTTAGTGGGGTTGTCACCCCTCCACTTT. This sequence encodes CASSLVGLSPLHF.

The gene calls are TRBV9 and TRBJ2-7; D is undetermined. V was pared by 5 bases and J by 4 bases, with 13 bases between. CDR1 SGDLS and CDR2 YYNGEE come from the germline V gene. The CDR3 length is 13 residues. As DNA, the CDR3 is TGTGCCAGCAGAGTGTCCCAATTTTACGAGCAGTACGTC. It is translated as CASRVSQFYEQYV.

Comments on this clone: At the DNA level, this CDR3 is encoded by other sequences in the same sample as well. This sequence joins TRBV7-2 and TRBJ1-2; D is perhaps TRBD1 (6 bases). The CDR3 has 14 residues. Between the trimmed V and J ends, which lost 5 bases and 2 bases, there was a span of 12 bases. Looked up from germline, CDR1 is SGHTA and CDR2 is FQGNSA. The CDR3 coding sequence is TGTGCCAGCAGCGCACAAACAGGGAACTATGGCTACACCTTC. Translating it yields CASSAQTGNYGYTF.

In its sample, this clone was seen a few times. The chain recombines TRBV4-1 with TRBJ1-1; no reliable D call. The germline V and J ends were trimmed by 5 bases and 2 bases, with 12 bases remaining between them. Germline lookup yields CDR1 MGHRA and CDR2 YSYEKL. This CDR3 spans 14 amino acids. The CDR3 DNA follows: TGCGCCAGCAGCTCAAGGTCAGTTAACACTGAAGCTTTCTTT. Its translation: CASSSRSVNTEAFF.

This chain joins TRBV28 and TRBJ1-5; 7 positions match TRBD1. This CDR3 is 15 amino acids long. V shed 3 bases, J shed 5 bases, and the junction held 7 bases outside the gene matches. Germline V gene data show CDR1 as MDHEN and CDR2 as SYDVKM. Here the CDR3 reads CASSLLQGSHQPQHF. The DNA for the CDR3 is TGTGCCAGCAGTTTGCTACAGGGGTCCCATCAGCCCCAGCATTTT.

The DNA for the CDR3 is TGTGCCAGCAGTGACGCAGTAGCGGGGCACTACAATGAGCAGTTCTTC. Its protein is CASSDAVAGHYNEQFF. The rearrangement uses TRBV6-1 and TRBJ2-1, with 8 nucleotides matching TRBD2. The V gene's germline CDR1 is MNHNS and CDR2 SASEGT. V lost 3 bases to trimming and J lost 3 bases; unmatched junction nucleotides: 7. This CDR3 comprises 16 residues.

The chain carries TRBV6-1 and TRBJ2-5; 8 bases fit TRBD2. This CDR3 is 17 amino acids long. The germline V gene encodes CDR1 MNHNS and CDR2 SASEGT. V dropped 0 bases and J dropped 1; count of bases not matched to a gene: 7. In nucleotides, the CDR3 is TGTGCCAGCAGTGAAGCGCTTACGGGGGGGGTCCAAGAGACCCAGTACTTC. Translation: CASSEALTGGVQETQYF.

The genes are TRBV10-3 and TRBJ2-3, with D hard to call. CDR3 length equals 15 residues. V lost 2 bases and J lost 2, with 11 bases in between. The germline V gene has CDR1 ENHRY and CDR2 SYGVKD. The CDR3 spells CAISERSRLTDTQYF. Here the CDR3 DNA reads TGTGCCATCAGTGAGAGATCGCGACTCACAGATACGCAGTATTTT.

The V gene is TRBV7-9, the J gene TRBJ1-1; 9 bases line up with TRBD1. The germline gives CDR1 SEHNR, CDR2 FQNEAQ (reference sequence). CDR3 size: 15 residues. The V and J ends lost 6 bases and 1 base, in that order; junction bases with no gene match: 6. CDR3 bases: TGTGCCAGCAGTTCTACAGGGGGCCCGAACACTGAAGCTTTCTTT. It is translated as CASSSTGGPNTEAFF.

The chain recombines TRBV5-1 with TRBJ1-1; the D is unclear. V lost 0 bases and J lost 0, with 3 bases in between. This CDR3 is built from 13 residues. The germline gives CDR1 SGHRS, CDR2 YFSETQ. The CDR3: CASSLALNTEAFF. In nucleotides, the CDR3 is TGCGCCAGCAGCTTGGCCCTGAACACTGAAGCTTTCTTT.

The chain couples TRBV7-6 to TRBJ2-5, with D perhaps TRBD1 (6 bases). This CDR3 spans 16 amino acids. V was pared by 0 bases and J by 2 bases, with 13 bases between. Germline CDR1 reads SGHVS; CDR2 reads FNYEAQ. The CDR3 loop reads CASSLAGAGGQETQYF. The CDR3 DNA follows: TGTGCCAGCAGCTTAGCGGGGGCAGGTGGACAAGAGACCCAGTACTTC.

The chain employs TRBV27 and TRBJ2-7; TRBD1 matches at 9 bases. This CDR3 spans 15 amino acids. The junction had 11 bases not matched to a gene; V was cut back by 6 bases and J by 5 bases. Germline CDR1 is MNHEY and CDR2 is SMNVEV (reference sequence). The CDR3 DNA reads as TGTGCCAGCAGCCTGCCGGGACAGGGTTATCACGAGCAGTACGTC. Its protein is CASSLPGQGYHEQYV.

This sequence joins TRBV6-4 and TRBJ2-1; 12 bases match TRBD2. Germline V gene sequence: CDR1 MRHNA, CDR2 SNTAGT. The CDR3 consists of 15 residues. V shed 3 bases, J shed 4 bases, and the junction held 1 base outside the gene matches. CDR3 sequence: CASSEGLAGYNEQFF. The CDR3 bases are TGTGCCAGCAGTGAAGGACTAGCGGGATACAATGAGCAGTTCTTC.

The rearrangement uses TRBV24-1 and TRBJ2-5; unclear D gene. V lost 5 bases and J 1 base, leaving 7 bases between the germline ends. CDR1 KGHDR and CDR2 SFDVKD come from the germline V gene. This CDR3 has 13 amino acids. CDR3 region: CATSVPAQETQYF. As DNA, the CDR3 is TGTGCCACCAGTGTACCAGCCCAAGAGACCCAGTACTTC.

The chain combines TRBV5-1 with TRBJ2-3, with 7 bases aligning to TRBD1. CDR1 and CDR2 from the germline V gene are SGHRS and YFSETQ. J was trimmed by 0 bases and V by 2 bases; bases with no gene match: 12. CDR3 size: 18 residues. In DNA, the CDR3 is TGCGCCAGCAGCTTACTCCTGACAGGGTTCTCTAGCACAGATACGCAGTATTTT. Protein: CASSLLLTGFSSTDTQYF.

This chain connects TRBV12-2 to TRBJ1-2; TRBD1 was called by the table and not checked on the DNA. TRBV12-2 counts as a pseudogene. The length of the CDR3 is 19 residues. The CDR3 spells CASRLPGPSVGHLNYGYTF. In nucleotides, the CDR3 is TGTGCAAGTCGCTTACCAGGGCCGTCGGTGGGGCACTTGAACTATGGCTACACCTTC.

This chain links TRBV9 with TRBJ1-6; 7 nucleotides line up with TRBD1. From germline, CDR1 is SGDLS and CDR2 YYNGEE. After removal of 3 bases from V and 3 bases from J, the junction contained 6 bases not matched to a gene. The CDR3 loop spans 16 amino acids. The DNA for the CDR3 is TGTGCCAGCAGCGCGAACCGGGACAGCTATAATTCACCCCTCCACTTT. This sequence encodes CASSANRDSYNSPLHF.

The chain uses TRBV5-6 and TRBJ2-3; 8 bases fit TRBD2. The germline V gene has CDR1 SGHDT and CDR2 YYEEEE. The CDR3 consists of 14 residues. Losses at the gene ends were 5 bases for V and 4 bases for J; bases not matched to a gene: 6. The CDR3 nucleotides read TGTGCCAGCAGTTCCTATAGCGGGGCAGATACGCAGTATTTT. Encoded protein: CASSSYSGADTQYF.

This sequence joins TRBV2 and TRBJ1-1; no clear D gene. Germline V gene lookup returns CDR1 SNHLY and CDR2 FYNNEI. This CDR3 contains 13 residues. V was clipped by 2 bases and J by 4 bases, with 8 bases between them. The CDR3: CASSEHGSTEAFF. The CDR3 DNA reads as TGTGCCAGCAGTGAACACGGATCCACTGAAGCTTTCTTT.

The chain joins TRBV12-3 or TRBV12-4 to TRBJ2-3; 7 bases match TRBD1. This CDR3 region has 13 residues. The V gene end was trimmed by 6 bases and the J gene end by 8 bases; junction bases not matched to a gene: 8. In nucleotides, the CDR3 is TGTGCCAGCAGGTCAGACAAGGGGGCTACGCAGTATTTT. Translated, it gives CASRSDKGATQYF.

The genes are TRBV5-8 and TRBJ1-5; no clear D. This CDR3 region has 17 residues. V lost 3 bases and J lost 0, with 16 bases in between. Looked up from germline, CDR1 is SGHTS and CDR2 is YDEGEE. The CDR3 loop reads CASSSRPGSYSNQPQHF. The CDR3 bases are TGTGCCAGCAGCTCCAGACCGGGATCTTATAGCAATCAGCCCCAGCATTTT.

The chain combines TRBV3-1 (or the pseudogene TRBV3-2) with TRBJ2-6; D is ambiguous. The CDR3 has 15 residues. V lost 3 bases, J lost 3 bases, and 9 bases lay in between. Germline V gene sequence: CDR1 LGHDT, CDR2 YNNKEL (reference sequence). The CDR3 protein is CASSHPTGGANVLTF. The CDR3 nucleotides read TGTGCCAGCAGCCACCCTACGGGTGGGGCCAACGTCCTGACTTTC.